Described below is a single T cell receptor (beta chain) sequence and its context. The antigen is undetermined. This record belongs to a study of cytomegalovirus exposure and HLA in healthy donors. The PCR ran on 60 Vbeta and 13 Jbeta primers. The table came from immunoSEQ multiplex PCR; TCRdb's copy has only in-frame clones and leaves some out. Of tens of thousands of clones in the sample, 67% were seen once. Overall study results and limits: Reports indicated that the classifier achieved high specificity and sensitivity in diagnosing cytomegalovirus status.

Germline CDR1 reads MDHEN; CDR2 reads SYDVKM. The CDR3 loop spans 12 amino acids. The V end lost 9 bases, the J end lost 1 base, and 9 bases lay between the germline ends. Sequencing input: PBMCs. The sequence derives from a woman in her 50s in good health and CMV-seropositive. This rearrangement joins TRBV28 to TRBJ1-2, with D unresolved. CDR3 sequence: CASNPDNYGYTF. The CDR3 DNA reads TGTGCCAGTAATCCAGATAACTATGGCTACACCTTC.